Reported below is one TCR beta chain. This sample was included in a study of control samples from healthy donors and cancer patients. Generated by immunoSEQ multiplex PCR, the TCRdb table keeps only in-frame clones and is missing some. Here the sample spans over 100,000 clones, roughly 90% being singletons. The CDR3 is 16 amino acids. The V and J ends lost 3 bases and 5 bases, in that order; junction bases with no gene match: 7. CDR1 is SGDLS and CDR2 is YYNGEE in the germline V gene. The J gene is TRBJ2-3, the V gene TRBV9; 12 bases line up with TRBD2. The clonotype was recovered from a man between 40 and 49 years old in good health. Sequenced sample: blood. The CDR3 DNA is TGTGCCAGCAGCGCCAGCAAGACTAGCGGGGGAGATACGCAGTATTTT. As protein: CASSASKTSGGDTQYF.